These T cell receptor beta chains were read from a single sample in a study of tumor and adjacent non-tumor tissue in lung cancer. MiXCR, applied by TCRdb to the multiplex PCR reads, yields one record per CDR3 protein. The table records 94,000 or so distinct CDR3 sequences, around 76% of them present only once. The sequencing sample was made of distant non-tumor lung tissue. These receptors all stem from a woman aged 45-60 years with non-small cell lung cancer. The CDR3 runs from the conserved cysteine through the conserved F or W. Each record gives: J gene, V gene, D gene, clone size, CDR3 protein, CDR3 DNA. The D gene is left open where the match is weak. Clone size, where shown, is once, few, many, or a class for clones that have expanded.

TRBJ2-2,TRBV5-7,.,.,CANSFQQNTGELFF,TGCGCCAACAGCTTTCAACAGAACACAGGGGAGCTGTTTTTT
TRBJ1-5,TRBV5-5,.,.,CASSVNPGWNRPQNF,TGTGCCAGCAGCGTTAACCCGGGCTGGAATCGGCCCCAGAATTTT
TRBJ2-1,TRBV20-1,TRBD2,.,CSAPTSGRYNKQFF,TGCAGTGCACCTACTAGCGGACGTTACAATAAGCAGTTCTTC
TRBJ2-7,TRBV5-1,TRBD2,many,CASSLSLAAYEQYF,TGCGCCAGCAGCTTGTCCCTAGCGGCCTACGAGCAGTACTTC
TRBJ2-1,TRBV11-2,.,.,CVSSFGNANNEQFF,TGTGTCAGCAGCTTTGGCAATGCCAACAATGAGCAGTTCTTC
TRBJ1-2,TRBV19,.,.,CASSSLRDGASYGYTF,TGTGCCAGTAGTTCCCTCAGGGACGGAGCTAGCTATGGCTACACCTTC
TRBJ1-5,TRBV5-5,TRBD1,many,CASSLEPGTGLYSNQPQHF,TGTGCCAGCAGCTTGGAACCCGGGACAGGACTTTATAGCAATCAGCCCCAGCATTTT
TRBJ2-7,TRBV11-3,.,.,CACSLDGTCGFYEQYF,TGTGCCTGTAGCTTAGATGGGACTTGCGGATTTTACGAGCAGTACTTC
TRBJ2-2,TRBV29-1,.,.,CSVEPLVEGRTGELFF,TGCAGCGTCGAACCTCTAGTGGAAGGACGGACCGGGGAGCTGTTTTTT
TRBJ2-6,TRBV6-1,.,.,CASSLQTASGANVLTF,TGTGCCAGTAGCCTCCAGACAGCCTCTGGGGCCAACGTCCTGACATTC
TRBJ2-3,TRBV6-4,.,.,CISRGAGHTDTQYF,TGTATCAGCAGGGGGGCGGGACACACAGATACGCAGTATTTT
TRBJ2-3,TRBV5-4,.,many,CASSLRDIRTDTQYF,TGTGCCAGCAGCTTGCGAGACATACGCACAGATACGCAGTATTTT
TRBJ1-5,TRBV28,.,many,CASSEGQSSNQPQHF,TGTGCCAGCAGTGAAGGACAGTCTAGCAATCAGCCCCAGCATTTT
TRBJ1-5,TRBV30,.,.,CAWSASGGVYQPQHF,TGTGCCTGGAGTGCATCTGGCGGAGTATATCAGCCCCAGCATTTT
TRBJ1-6,TRBV6-5,TRBD1,.,CASSYTTGDNSPLNF,TGTGCCAGCAGTTACACTACAGGGGATAATTCACCCCTCAACTTT
TRBJ2-3,TRBV6-6,.,.,CASNAQGHADTKYF,TGTGCCAGCAATGCCCAGGGACACGCAGATACGAAGTATTTT
TRBJ2-1,TRBV11-1,.,.,CPSSAADYNKQFF,TGTCCCAGCAGCGCAGCGGACTACAATAAGCAGTTCTTC
TRBJ1-2,TRBV20-1,.,once,CSVREQGNLNYGYTF,TGCAGTGTTAGGGAACAGGGAAATCTTAACTATGGCTACACATTC
TRBJ2-7,TRBV7-9,.,.,CASSPGGRRNYEQYF,TGTGCCAGCAGCCCCGGGGGTCGGCGTAACTACGAGCAGTACTTC
TRBJ2-3,TRBV6-5,.,medium-sized,CASSHYRGTSTDTQYF,TGTGCCAGCAGTCATTACCGGGGGACGAGCACAGATACGCAGTATTTT
TRBJ2-4,TRBV4-1,.,many,CASSRQGLAKNIQYF,TGCGCCAGCAGCCGGCAGGGGCTAGCCAAAAACATTCAGTACTTC
TRBJ2-4,TRBV10-3,.,.,CAISANQGDIRYF,TGTGCCATCAGTGCTAACCAGGGAGACATTAGGTACTTC
TRBJ2-1,TRBV7-3,TRBD1,few,CASSLLPYSVTGVRYNEQFF,TGTGCCAGCAGCTTACTACCCTATAGCGTCACAGGGGTACGCTACAATGAGCAGTTCTTC
TRBJ2-3,TRBV20-1,TRBD2,few,CSALTSGRAKGTDTQYF,TGCAGTGCTCTGACTAGCGGGAGGGCGAAAGGCACAGATACGCAGTATTTT
TRBJ2-3,TRBV11-2,.,.,CASSSCGRLATDTQYF,TGTGCCAGCAGCTCGTGTGGCCGGCTAGCGACAGATACGCAGTATTTT
TRBJ2-7,TRBV6-5,TRBD1,.,CASTVLGRGQGGQYF,TGTGCCAGCACCGTACTCGGCAGGGGGCAAGGTGGGCAGTACTTC
TRBJ1-1,TRBV12-3/TRBV12-4,.,.,CASRRADAIDFF,TGTGCCAGCAGAAGGGCTGACGCAATAGATTTCTTT
TRBJ2-7,TRBV29-1,TRBD2,.,CSFVSGGAIHEQHF,TGCAGCTTCGTCAGCGGGGGGGCAATCCACGAGCAGCACTTC
TRBJ2-3,TRBV12-3/TRBV12-4,TRBD2,.,CASILTIAGAYTDTQYF,TGTGCCAGTATCCTGACTATAGCGGGGGCCTACACAGATACGCAGTATTTT
TRBJ2-3,TRBV7-9,.,.,CASSLGTVDTQYF,TGTGCTAGCAGCCTAGGGACGGTAGATACGCAGTATTTT
TRBJ1-6,TRBV5-5,.,.,CASSSVGRSSNPPLHF,TGCGCCAGCAGCTCGGTAGGCAGGAGCTCTAATCCACCCCTCCACTTT
TRBJ2-2,TRBV6-1,.,.,CASNRGSGYTVELFF,TGCGCCTCGAATAGGGGGAGCGGGTATACCGTGGAGCTGTTTTTT
TRBJ1-3,TRBV12-3/TRBV12-4,.,.,CASSTTVFGNSIYF,TGTGCCAGCAGTACGACAGTATTCGGTAACTCCATATATTTT
TRBJ2-7,TRBV6-5,.,.,CVSTHIGRSYEQYF,TGTGTCAGCACCCATATTGGGCGGTCTTACGAGCAGTACTTC
TRBJ1-4,TRBV12-3/TRBV12-4,.,.,CASSATKDGDEKLSF,TGTGCCAGCAGTGCTACTAAGGACGGGGACGAAAAACTGTCTTTT
TRBJ2-1,TRBV19,.,many,CASSRSRNEQFF,TGTGCCAGTAGTAGAAGTAGGAATGAGCAGTTCTTC
TRBJ2-7,TRBV24-1,TRBD1,.,CVTSDRTGFEQYF,TGTGTCACTAGTGACCGGACAGGGTTCGAGCAGTACTTC
TRBJ2-1,TRBV4-2,.,once,CASSLRTSSYYEQFF,TGTGCCAGCAGCCTGAGAACTAGCTCCTACTATGAGCAGTTCTTC
TRBJ1-2,TRBV4-2,.,once,CASNQETVMGDLNYGYTF,TGTGCCAGCAACCAAGAAACGGTCATGGGTGATCTGAACTATGGCTACACCTTC
TRBJ2-1,TRBV28,.,.,CTTQDSHDEQFF,TGTACCACGCAGGACAGTCACGATGAGCAGTTCTTC
TRBJ2-7,TRBV6-5,TRBD2,.,CASRRRTGGESVQYF,TGTGCCAGCAGACGTAGAACTGGGGGGGAAAGCGTGCAGTACTTC
TRBJ2-1,TRBV12-5,.,.,CPSGAGRGSYNEQFF,TGTCCTAGTGGCGCTGGACGGGGCTCCTACAATGAGCAGTTCTTC
TRBJ2-7,TRBV10-3,.,.,CAISENYGQCF,TGTGCCATCAGTGAGAACTACGGGCAGTGCTTC